This TCR beta chain came from a study of T-cell reconstitution after alpha-beta-depleted transplantation in children. The CDR3 covers 22 residues. J gave up 1 base and V 1 base, and 23 bases lay outside the gene matches. Germline values: CDR1 DFQATT, CDR2 SNEGSKA (reference sequence). This clonotype was seen many times. Unique molecular identifiers were used in preparing the TCRbeta library. TCRdb reprocessed the PCR reads via MiXCR and lists one record per CDR3 protein. The table lists over 150,000 distinct CDR3 sequences, approximately 6.9% of them singletons. The sequences come from PBMCs, collected before TCRalphabeta/CD19-depleted stem cell transplant. The chain employs TRBV20-1 and TRBJ2-1, with 9 bases matching TRBD2. This receptor was obtained from a boy between 2 and 10 years old with acute lymphoblastic leukemia, due to receive a stem cell transplant. For the CDR3, the DNA is TGCAGTGCTAGAGCGTTCGGGCAGGGGGATCGTGGCGGGAGGGCGTCCTACAATGAGCAGTTCTTC. It specifies CSARAFGQGDRGGRASYNEQFF.